These T cell receptor beta chains were read from a single sample in a study of OX40 agonist ivuxolimab in advanced cancers. Clones were sequenced by immunoSEQ multiplex PCR, and TCRdb holds only the in-frame ones, with some missing. The sample gives 20,000 to 25,000 clones, around four fifths of which show up once; around 49% is in the top ten. Specimen: CD4+ or CD8+ T cells sorted from blood, collected in a trial of the OX40 agonist ivuxolimab. The receptors here all came from an adult with an advanced solid tumor such as melanoma, head and neck, liver or kidney cancer. Both conserved end residues are part of each CDR3. A D gene is named only where the DNA matches it firmly. Some rows have no size entry. The others give once, few or many, or a class for an expanded clone.

v_call	j_call	d_call	clone_size	cdr3_nt	cdr3_aa
TRBV4-1	TRBJ2-3	.	.	TGCGCCAGCAGCCTCGGAGTTGAGACAGATACGCAGTATTTT	CASSLGVETDTQYF
TRBV7-2	TRBJ2-7	TRBD1	.	TGTGCCAGCAGCCTCCCGACAGGGAGCTCCTACGAGCAGTACTTC	CASSLPTGSSYEQYF
TRBV2	TRBJ2-7	.	.	TGTGCCAGCAGCGTAGACATCTCCTACGAGCAGTACTTC	CASSVDISYEQYF
TRBV16	TRBJ1-1	.	.	TGTGCCAGCAGCCAAACAATCACAGGGTTTGAAGCTTTCTTT	CASSQTITGFEAFF
TRBV7-9	TRBJ2-2	.	.	TGTGCCAGCAGCTTAGGGCCAAGGGACGGGGAGCTGTTTTTT	CASSLGPRDGELFF
TRBV6-5	TRBJ2-2	.	.	TGTGCCAGCAGTTACGGCGACCTAAACACCGGGGAGCTGTTTTTT	CASSYGDLNTGELFF
TRBV27	TRBJ2-7	TRBD1	.	TGTGCCAGCAGTTTAACGACAGGGGGCTTGAACGAGCAGTACTTC	CASSLTTGGLNEQYF
TRBV4-3	TRBJ2-1	TRBD2	.	TGCGCCAGCAGCCAAGGTGGCGGGAGGGCCTACAATGAGCAGTTCTTC	CASSQGGGRAYNEQFF
TRBV7-9	TRBJ1-2	.	.	TGTGCCAGCAGCTTAATGCCACCGCAGAATAATGGCTACACCTTC	CASSLMPPQNNGYTF
TRBV9	TRBJ2-1	.	.	TGTGCCAGCAGCTTTCACGGGGCGTCCGATGAGCAGTTCTTC	CASSFHGASDEQFF
TRBV2	TRBJ2-5	TRBD1	.	TGTGCCAGCAGTGATCTGGTCGGACAGGGTAAAGAGACCCAGTACTTC	CASSDLVGQGKETQYF
TRBV11-3	TRBJ2-2	.	.	TGTGCCAGCAGCTTAGAGGGGGCAGGGGCCGGGGAGCTGTTTTTT	CASSLEGAGAGELFF
TRBV11-2	TRBJ2-2	.	.	TGTGCCAGCAGCTCCCTCAGAGGGGAGCCGGGCGGGGAGCTGTTTTTT	CASSSLRGEPGGELFF
TRBV5-1	TRBJ1-1	TRBD1	many	TGCGCCAGCAGCCCAGGGGGCACTGAAGCTTTCTTT	CASSPGGTEAFF
TRBV6-6	TRBJ2-2	.	.	TGTGCCAGCGTCCGGGCCGGGGAGCTGTTTTTT	CASVRAGELFF
TRBV4-3	TRBJ2-3	.	.	TGCGCCAGCAGCCAAGACCGGGGAACAGATACGCAGTATTTT	CASSQDRGTDTQYF
TRBV9	TRBJ2-2	TRBD2	.	TGTGCCAGCAGCGGACCGGGACTAGCGGGAGACACCGGGGAGCTGTTTTTT	CASSGPGLAGDTGELFF
TRBV10-3	TRBJ2-7	TRBD1	.	TGTGCCATCACCGGGGACAGCTCCTACGAGCAGTACTTC	CAITGDSSYEQYF
TRBV7-9	TRBJ2-5	.	once	TGTGCCAGCAGCTTAGAAGACCAAGAGACCCAGTACTTC	CASSLEDQETQYF
TRBV11-1	TRBJ1-5	.	.	TGTGCCAGCAGCCCCAATGGGAACAATCAGCCCCAGCATTTT	CASSPNGNNQPQHF
TRBV2	TRBJ2-3	.	.	TGTGCCAGCAGGGGGGGAGATACGCAGTATTTT	CASRGGDTQYF
TRBV11-2	TRBJ2-2	.	.	TGTGCCAGCAGCGGGAGTGGGGGGCCTATTAGAAACACCGGGGAGCTGTTTTTT	CASSGSGGPIRNTGELFF
TRBV27	TRBJ1-5	.	.	TGTGCCAGCAGTTTACGGGGCGCGGGTAGCAATCAGCCCCAGCATTTT	CASSLRGAGSNQPQHF
TRBV27	TRBJ2-5	TRBD1	.	TGTGCCAGCAGTTTGCAGGGGGAAGAGACCCAGTACTTC	CASSLQGEETQYF
TRBV11-2	TRBJ2-5	.	once	TGTGCCAGCAGCTTCCCGGGGGACGGGTACCAAGAGACCCAGTACTTC	CASSFPGDGYQETQYF
TRBV28	TRBJ2-5	.	.	TGTGCCAGCAGCCTCGGGACTGCACAGTACTTC	CASSLGTAQYF
TRBV6-6	TRBJ2-7	TRBD2	once	TGTGCCAGCAGTTACTTCCTAGCGGGAGGCTCCTACGAGCAGTACTTC	CASSYFLAGGSYEQYF